What follows is one TCR beta chain and its context. This table comes from immunoSEQ multiplex PCR, and its TCRdb copy is limited to in-frame clones, with some not included. The sample consists of about 59,000 clones, about 93% of them appearing once. This entry comes from a study of T cell changes during pregnancy in multiple sclerosis. Germline-derived CDR1 and CDR2 are LNHDA and SQIVND (reference sequence). The CDR3 has 14 residues. The V gene lost 5 bases and the J gene lost 4 bases, with 14 bases spanning the gap. The chain has TRBV19 and TRBJ1-1; a weak D match, TRBD1 (6 bases). Sequences were derived from CD8+ T cells from peripheral blood mononuclear cells, sampled in the third trimester of pregnancy. The origin of this receptor is a female donor with multiple sclerosis, enrolled in a pregnancy study. This chain's CDR3 is CASSSRGYRTEAFF. Written as DNA, the CDR3 is TGTGCCAGTAGTTCAAGGGGGTACCGCACTGAAGCTTTCTTT.